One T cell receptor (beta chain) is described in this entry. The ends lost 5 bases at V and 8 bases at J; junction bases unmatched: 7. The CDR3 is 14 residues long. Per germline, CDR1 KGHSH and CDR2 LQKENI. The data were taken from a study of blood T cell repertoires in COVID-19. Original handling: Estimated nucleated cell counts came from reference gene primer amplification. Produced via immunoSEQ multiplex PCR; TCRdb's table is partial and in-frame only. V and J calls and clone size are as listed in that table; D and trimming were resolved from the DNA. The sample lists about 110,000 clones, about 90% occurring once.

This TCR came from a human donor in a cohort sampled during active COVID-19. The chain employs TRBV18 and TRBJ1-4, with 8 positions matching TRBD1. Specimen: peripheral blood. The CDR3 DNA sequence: TGTGCCAGCTCATCAGGGGACAGGCACGAAAAACTGTTTTTT. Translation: CASSSGDRHEKLFF.